The rows below give T cell receptor beta chains drawn from one sample of a study of cytomegalovirus exposure and HLA in healthy donors. Sequencing used immunoSEQ multiplex PCR; TCRdb keeps in-frame clones, though not all of them. The sample includes about 190,000 clones, about 80% of them seen just once. What was sequenced was PBMCs. The receptors come from a woman in her late teens or twenties in good health and CMV-seropositive. CDR3s include the opening cysteine and the closing phenylalanine or tryptophan. The D gene is left open where the match is weak. Clone sizes are given selectively: once, few, many, or a class where the clone is expanded.

J,D,size,V,DNA,CDR3
TRBJ1-3,TRBD1,NA,TRBV4-3,TGCGCCAGCAGCCAAGAGACAGGGCTCAAGAGAAACACCATATATTTT,CASSQETGLKRNTIYF
TRBJ2-1,NA,NA,TRBV21-1,TGTGCCAGCAGCAAAGGCGGGGGCAATGAGCAGTTCTTC,CASSKGGGNEQFF
TRBJ1-2,TRBD1,few,TRBV5-4,TGTGCCAGCAGCTTGGAGTTTGGACAGGTTTATGGCTACACCTTC,CASSLEFGQVYGYTF
TRBJ1-4,NA,NA,TRBV6-5,TGTGCCAGCTCCCGGGAAGCTAATGAAAAACTGTTTTTT,CASSREANEKLFF
TRBJ1-1,TRBD1,NA,TRBV11-2,TGTGCCAGCAGCTTATCCTCAGGGACAGGGATTTTTGAAGCTTTCTTT,CASSLSSGTGIFEAFF
TRBJ2-5,TRBD1,NA,TRBV19,TGTGCCAGTAGTATGACCGCCGCCAGGGGGTTAGAGACCCAGTACTTC,CASSMTAARGLETQYF
TRBJ2-3,TRBD1,NA,TRBV2,TGTGCCAGCAGCAGGACAGGGGCAACCAGCACAGATACGCAGTATTTT,CASSRTGATSTDTQYF
TRBJ2-7,NA,NA,TRBV25-1,TGTGCCACCACATTTGGGGCCGCGCCCTACGAGCAGTACTTC,CATTFGAAPYEQYF
TRBJ2-3,NA,NA,TRBV6-4,TGTGCCAGCAGTGGCGGCGACAGCCTCACAGATACGCAGTATTTT,CASSGGDSLTDTQYF
TRBJ1-2,TRBD1,NA,TRBV10-2,TGCGCCAGCTACGCCATCAGACCGGGACAGGGTGGGAGCTATGGCTACACCTTC,CASYAIRPGQGGSYGYTF
TRBJ1-1,TRBD1,NA,TRBV4-1,TGCGCCAGCAGCCAATTAGGGACAGGGGTGAACACTGAAGCTTTCTTT,CASSQLGTGVNTEAFF
TRBJ2-5,TRBD2,NA,TRBV10-2,TGCGCCAGCAGACACGGTTCTAGCGGGGGGGCGGGAGAGACCCAGTACTTC,CASRHGSSGGAGETQYF
TRBJ2-3,NA,NA,TRBV4-2,TGTGCCAGCAGCGTAGTGCTAGCGACAGATACGCAGTATTTT,CASSVVLATDTQYF
TRBJ1-1,NA,NA,TRBV6-1,TGTGCCAGCAATGAAGATTTTGAGGGCACTGAAGCTTTCTTT,CASNEDFEGTEAFF
TRBJ2-7,TRBD1,NA,TRBV2,TGTGCCAGCTCCTTGGGACAGGGGGTTAGCGAGCAGTACTTC,CASSLGQGVSEQYF
TRBJ1-1,NA,NA,TRBV19,TGTGCCAGTAGTATACTACAGGGAATGGCTTTCTTT,CASSILQGMAFF
TRBJ2-5,NA,NA,TRBV2,TGTGCCCACGCCCGGGAGTCGGAGACTGTGACCCAGTACTTC,CAHARESETVTQYF